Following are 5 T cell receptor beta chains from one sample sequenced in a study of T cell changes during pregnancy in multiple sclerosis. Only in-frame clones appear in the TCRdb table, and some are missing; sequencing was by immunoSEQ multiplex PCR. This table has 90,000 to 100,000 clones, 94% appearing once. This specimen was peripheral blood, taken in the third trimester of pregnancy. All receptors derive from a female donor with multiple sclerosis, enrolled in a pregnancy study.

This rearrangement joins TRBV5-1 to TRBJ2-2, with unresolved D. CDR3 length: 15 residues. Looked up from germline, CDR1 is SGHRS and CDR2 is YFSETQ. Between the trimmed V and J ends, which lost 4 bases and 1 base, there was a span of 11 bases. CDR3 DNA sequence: TGCGCCAGCAGCGCAGCGCGGCGGAACACCGGGGAGCTGTTTTTT. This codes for CASSAARRNTGELFF. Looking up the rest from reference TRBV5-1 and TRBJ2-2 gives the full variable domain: KAGVTQTPRYLIKTRGQQVTLSCSPISGHRSVSWYQQTPGQGLQFLFEYFSETQRNKGNFPGRFSGRQFSNSRSEMNVSTLELGDSALYLCASSAARRNTGELFFGEGSRLTVL.

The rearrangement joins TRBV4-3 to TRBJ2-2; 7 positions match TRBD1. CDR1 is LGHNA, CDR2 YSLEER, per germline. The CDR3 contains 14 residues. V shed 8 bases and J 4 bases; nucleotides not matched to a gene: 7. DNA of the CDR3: TGCGCCAGCTCGACAGGGATGCTCACCGGGGAGCTGTTTTTT. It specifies CASSTGMLTGELFF.

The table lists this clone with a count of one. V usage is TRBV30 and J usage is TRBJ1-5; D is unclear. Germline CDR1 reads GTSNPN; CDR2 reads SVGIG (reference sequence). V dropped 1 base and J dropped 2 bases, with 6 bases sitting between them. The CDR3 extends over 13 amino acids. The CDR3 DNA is TGTGCCTGGAGTGCGGTGGGCAATCAGCCCCAGCATTTT. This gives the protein CAWSAVGNQPQHF.

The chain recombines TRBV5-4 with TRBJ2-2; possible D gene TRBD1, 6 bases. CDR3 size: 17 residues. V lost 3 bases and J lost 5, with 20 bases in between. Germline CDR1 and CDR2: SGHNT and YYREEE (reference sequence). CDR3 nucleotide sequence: TGTGCCAGCAGCTCCGGGACACCCTCGGTCCCGACCGGGGAGCTGTTTTTT. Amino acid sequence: CASSSGTPSVPTGELFF.

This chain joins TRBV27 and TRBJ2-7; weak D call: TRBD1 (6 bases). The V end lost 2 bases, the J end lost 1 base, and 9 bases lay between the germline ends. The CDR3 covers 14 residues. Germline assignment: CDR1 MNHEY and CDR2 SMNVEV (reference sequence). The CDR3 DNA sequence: TGTGCCAGCAGTTTAGCCAGGGGATCCTACGAGCAGTACTTC. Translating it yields CASSLARGSYEQYF.